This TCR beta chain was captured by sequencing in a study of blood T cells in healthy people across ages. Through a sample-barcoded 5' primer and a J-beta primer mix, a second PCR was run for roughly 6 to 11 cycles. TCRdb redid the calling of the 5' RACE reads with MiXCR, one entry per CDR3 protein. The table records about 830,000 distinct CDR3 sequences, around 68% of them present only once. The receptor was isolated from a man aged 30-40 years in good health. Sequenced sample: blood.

The CDR3 DNA reads TGTGCCAGCAGCCAACAGATTCTAGCCAAAAACATTCAGTACTTC. Translated: CASSQQILAKNIQYF. The chain is built from TRBV4-2 and TRBJ2-4; no reliable D call. V lost 2 bases and J lost 0, with 8 bases in between. The CDR3 is 15 amino acids. Per germline, CDR1 LGHNA and CDR2 YNFKEQ.